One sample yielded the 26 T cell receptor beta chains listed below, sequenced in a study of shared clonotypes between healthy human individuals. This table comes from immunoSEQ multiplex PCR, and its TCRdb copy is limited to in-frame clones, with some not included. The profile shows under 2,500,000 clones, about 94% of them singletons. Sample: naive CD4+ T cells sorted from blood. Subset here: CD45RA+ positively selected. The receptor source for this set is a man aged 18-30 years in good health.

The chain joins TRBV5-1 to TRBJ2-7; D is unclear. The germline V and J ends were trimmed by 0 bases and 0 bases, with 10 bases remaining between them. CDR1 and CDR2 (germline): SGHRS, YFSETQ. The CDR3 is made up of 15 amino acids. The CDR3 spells CASSLGFWDSYEQYF. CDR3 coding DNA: TGCGCCAGCAGCTTGGGATTTTGGGACTCCTACGAGCAGTACTTC.

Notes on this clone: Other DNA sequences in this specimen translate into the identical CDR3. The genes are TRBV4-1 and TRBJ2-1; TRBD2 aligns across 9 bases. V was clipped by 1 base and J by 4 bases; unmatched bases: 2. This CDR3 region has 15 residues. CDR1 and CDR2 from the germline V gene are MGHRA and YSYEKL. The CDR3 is CASSQGREGYNEQFF. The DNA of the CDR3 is TGCGCCAGCAGCCAAGGGCGGGAGGGGTACAATGAGCAGTTCTTC.

CDR3 bases: TGTGCCAGCAGCCCCGGGTGGGGGTCAGTCGGGGCCAACGTCCTGACTTTC. This codes for CASSPGWGSVGANVLTF. This chain joins TRBV7-2 and TRBJ2-6; D is tentatively TRBD1 or TRBD2 (5 bases each). Trimming took 5 bases from V and 4 from J, leaving 18 bases between them. This CDR3 is built from 17 residues. Germline V lookup: CDR1 SGHTA, CDR2 FQGNSA.

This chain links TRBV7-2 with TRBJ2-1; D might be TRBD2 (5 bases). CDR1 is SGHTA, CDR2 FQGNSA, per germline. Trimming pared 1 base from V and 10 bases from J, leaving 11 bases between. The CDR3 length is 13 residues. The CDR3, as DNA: TGTGCCAGCAGCTTAGGGTCCCGCGGGGAGCAGTTCTTC. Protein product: CASSLGSRGEQFF.

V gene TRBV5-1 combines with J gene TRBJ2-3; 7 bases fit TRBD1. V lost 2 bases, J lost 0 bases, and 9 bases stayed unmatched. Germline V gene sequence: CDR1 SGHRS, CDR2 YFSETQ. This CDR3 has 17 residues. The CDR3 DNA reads TGCGCCAGCAGCTTTAGACAGGGCGGAATGAGCACAGATACGCAGTATTTT. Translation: CASSFRQGGMSTDTQYF.

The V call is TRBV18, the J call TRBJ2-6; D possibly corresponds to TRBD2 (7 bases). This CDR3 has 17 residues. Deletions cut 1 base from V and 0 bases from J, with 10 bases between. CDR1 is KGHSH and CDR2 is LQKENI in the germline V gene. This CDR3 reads CASSPQRGASGANVLTF. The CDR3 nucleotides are TGTGCCAGCTCACCACAACGGGGGGCCTCTGGGGCCAACGTCCTGACTTTC.

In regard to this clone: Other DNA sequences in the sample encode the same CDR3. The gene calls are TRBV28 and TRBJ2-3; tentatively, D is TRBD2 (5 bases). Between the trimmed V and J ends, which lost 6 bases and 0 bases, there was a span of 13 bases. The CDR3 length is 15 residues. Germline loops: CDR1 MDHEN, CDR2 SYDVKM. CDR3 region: CASSPRGGSTDTQYF. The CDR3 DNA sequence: TGTGCCAGCAGCCCTCGAGGAGGCAGCACAGATACGCAGTATTTT. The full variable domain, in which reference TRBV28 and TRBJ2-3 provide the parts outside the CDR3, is DVKVTQSSRYLVKRTGEKVFLECVQDMDHENMFWYRQDPGLGLRLIYFSYDVKMKEKGDIPEGYSVSREKKERFSLILESASTNQTSMYLCASSPRGGSTDTQYFGPGTRLTVL.

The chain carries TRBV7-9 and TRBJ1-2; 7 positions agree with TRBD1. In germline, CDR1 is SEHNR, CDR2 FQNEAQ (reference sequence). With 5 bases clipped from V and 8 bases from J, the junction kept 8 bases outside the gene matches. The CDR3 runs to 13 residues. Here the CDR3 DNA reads TGTGCCAGCAGCACGCGACAGGGCGGAGGCTACACCTTC. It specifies CASSTRQGGGYTF.

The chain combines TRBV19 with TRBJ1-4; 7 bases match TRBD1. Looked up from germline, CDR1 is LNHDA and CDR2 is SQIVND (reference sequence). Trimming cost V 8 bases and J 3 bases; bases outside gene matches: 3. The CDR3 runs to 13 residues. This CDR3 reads CASGDRPNEKLFF. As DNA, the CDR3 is TGTGCCAGTGGGGACAGACCTAATGAAAAACTGTTTTTT. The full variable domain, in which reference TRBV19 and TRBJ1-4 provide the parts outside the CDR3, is DGGITQSPKYLFRKEGQNVTLSCEQNLNHDAMYWYRQDPGQGLRLIYYSQIVNDFQKGDIAEGYSVSREKKESFPLTVTSAQKNPTAFYLCASGDRPNEKLFFGSGTQLSVL.

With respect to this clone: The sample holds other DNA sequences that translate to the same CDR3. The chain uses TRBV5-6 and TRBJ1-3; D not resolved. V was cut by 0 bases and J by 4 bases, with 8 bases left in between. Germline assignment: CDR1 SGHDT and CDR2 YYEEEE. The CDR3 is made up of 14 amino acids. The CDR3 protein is CASSLGPGGNTIYF. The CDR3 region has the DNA TGTGCCAGCAGCTTGGGCCCTGGCGGAAACACCATATATTTT.

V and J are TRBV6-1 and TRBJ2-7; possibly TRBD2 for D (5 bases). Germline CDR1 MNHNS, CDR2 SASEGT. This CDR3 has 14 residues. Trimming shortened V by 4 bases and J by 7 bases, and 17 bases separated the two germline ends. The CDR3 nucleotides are TGTGCCAGCAGTGCATACGAACTAGTAACGGAGCAGTACTTC. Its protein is CASSAYELVTEQYF.

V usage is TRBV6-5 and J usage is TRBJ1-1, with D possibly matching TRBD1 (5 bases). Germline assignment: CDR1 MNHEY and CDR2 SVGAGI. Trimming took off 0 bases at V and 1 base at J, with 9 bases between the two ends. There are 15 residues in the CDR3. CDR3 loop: CASSYSRGKNTEAFF. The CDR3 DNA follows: TGTGCCAGCAGTTACTCGAGGGGTAAGAACACTGAAGCTTTCTTT.

Here the CDR3 reads CASSLPEKLFF. CDR3 nucleotide sequence: TGTGCCAGCAGTTTACCGGAAAAACTGTTTTTT. J is TRBJ1-4 and V is TRBV27; no definite D call. Germline lookup yields CDR1 MNHEY and CDR2 SMNVEV (reference sequence). The CDR3 runs 11 residues. V lost 2 bases, J lost 8 bases, and 3 bases lay in between.

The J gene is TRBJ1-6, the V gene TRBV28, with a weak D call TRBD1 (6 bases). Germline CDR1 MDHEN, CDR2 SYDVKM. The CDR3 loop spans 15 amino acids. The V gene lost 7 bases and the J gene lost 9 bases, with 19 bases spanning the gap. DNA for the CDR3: TGTGCCAGCACCCCCCGAGGGGGGGCAGCTTCACCCCTCCACTTT. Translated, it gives CASTPRGGAASPLHF.

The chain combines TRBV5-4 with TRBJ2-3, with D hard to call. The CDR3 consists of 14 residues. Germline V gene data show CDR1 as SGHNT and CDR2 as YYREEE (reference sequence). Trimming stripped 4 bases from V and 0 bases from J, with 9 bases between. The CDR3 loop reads CASSTPPSTDTQYF. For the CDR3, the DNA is TGTGCCAGCAGCACCCCCCCTAGCACAGATACGCAGTATTTT. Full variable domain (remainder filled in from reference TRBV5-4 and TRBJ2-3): ETGVTQSPTHLIKTRGQQVTLRCSSQSGHNTVSWYQQALGQGPQFIFQYYREEENGRGNFPPRFSGLQFPNYSSELNVNALELDDSALYLCASSTPPSTDTQYFGPGTRLTVL.

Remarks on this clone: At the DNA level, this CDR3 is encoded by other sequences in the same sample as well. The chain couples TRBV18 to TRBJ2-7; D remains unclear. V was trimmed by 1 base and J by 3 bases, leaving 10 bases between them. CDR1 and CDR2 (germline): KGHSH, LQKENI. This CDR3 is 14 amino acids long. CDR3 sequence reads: CASSPLAGSYEQYF. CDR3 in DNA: TGTGCCAGCTCACCACTGGCAGGAAGCTACGAGCAGTACTTC.

The CDR3 spells CASSLTTSASYGYTF. CDR3 coding DNA: TGCGCCAGCAGCTTGACCACCTCGGCAAGTTATGGCTACACCTTC. The chain has TRBV5-1 and TRBJ1-2; D is ambiguous. The germline V gene has CDR1 SGHRS and CDR2 YFSETQ. The CDR3 covers 15 residues. V was clipped by 1 base and J by 5 bases, with 15 bases between them.

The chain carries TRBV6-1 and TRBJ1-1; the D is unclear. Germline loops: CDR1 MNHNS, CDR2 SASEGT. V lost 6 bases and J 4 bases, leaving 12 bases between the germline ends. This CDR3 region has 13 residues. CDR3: CASSILEGTEAFF. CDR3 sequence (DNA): TGTGCCAGCAGCATACTGGAGGGCACTGAAGCTTTCTTT.

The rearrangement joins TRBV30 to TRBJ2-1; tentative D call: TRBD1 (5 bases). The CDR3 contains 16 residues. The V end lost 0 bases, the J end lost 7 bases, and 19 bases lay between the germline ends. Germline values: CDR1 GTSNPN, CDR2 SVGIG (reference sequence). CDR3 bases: TGTGCCTGGAGTGTACTCAGGGCACCTCGTTGGAATGAGCAGTTCTTC. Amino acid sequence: CAWSVLRAPRWNEQFF.

The CDR3 is CASSLGELGGDQQYF. In nucleotides, the CDR3 is TGTGCCAGCAGCTTAGGAGAGCTAGGTGGTGATCAGCAGTACTTC. The gene calls are TRBV7-9 and TRBJ2-7; D is uncertain. Germline V gene data show CDR1 as SEHNR and CDR2 as FQNEAQ (reference sequence). The CDR3 spans 15 residues. Deletions cut 1 base from V and 8 bases from J, with 18 bases between.

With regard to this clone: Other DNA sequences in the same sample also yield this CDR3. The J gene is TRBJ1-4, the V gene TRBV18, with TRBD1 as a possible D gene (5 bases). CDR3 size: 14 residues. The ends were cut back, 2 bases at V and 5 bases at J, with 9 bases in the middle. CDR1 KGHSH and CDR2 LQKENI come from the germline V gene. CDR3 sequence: CASSPRDGNEKLFF. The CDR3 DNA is TGTGCCAGCTCACCAAGGGACGGGAATGAAAAACTGTTTTTT. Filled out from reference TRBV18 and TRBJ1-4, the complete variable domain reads NAGVMQNPRHLVRRRGQEARLRCSPMKGHSHVYWYRQLPEEGLKFMVYLQKENIIDESGMPKERFSAEFPKEGPSILRIQQVVRGDSAAYFCASSPRDGNEKLFFGSGTQLSVL.

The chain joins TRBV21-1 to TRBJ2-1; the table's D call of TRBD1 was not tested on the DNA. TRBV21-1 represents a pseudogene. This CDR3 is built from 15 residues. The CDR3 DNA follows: TGTGCCAGCAGCAAATCGGACAGGGGGGAATCCACCAGGTTCTTC. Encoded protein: CASSKSDRGESTRFF.

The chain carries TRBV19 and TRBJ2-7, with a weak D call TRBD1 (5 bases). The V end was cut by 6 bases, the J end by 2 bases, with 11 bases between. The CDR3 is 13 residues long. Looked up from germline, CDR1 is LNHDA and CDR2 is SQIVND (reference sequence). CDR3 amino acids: CASSVGQAYEQYF. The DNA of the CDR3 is TGTGCCAGTAGCGTCGGACAAGCCTACGAGCAGTACTTC. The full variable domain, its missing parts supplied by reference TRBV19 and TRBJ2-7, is DGGITQSPKYLFRKEGQNVTLSCEQNLNHDAMYWYRQDPGQGLRLIYYSQIVNDFQKGDIAEGYSVSREKKESFPLTVTSAQKNPTAFYLCASSVGQAYEQYFGPGTRLTVT.

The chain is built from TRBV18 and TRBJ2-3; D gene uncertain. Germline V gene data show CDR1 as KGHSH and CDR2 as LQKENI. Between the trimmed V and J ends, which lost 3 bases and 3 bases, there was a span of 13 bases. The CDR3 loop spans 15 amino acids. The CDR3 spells CASSPRAFGTDTQYF. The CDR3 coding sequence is TGTGCCAGCTCACCCCGGGCCTTTGGGACAGATACGCAGTATTTT.

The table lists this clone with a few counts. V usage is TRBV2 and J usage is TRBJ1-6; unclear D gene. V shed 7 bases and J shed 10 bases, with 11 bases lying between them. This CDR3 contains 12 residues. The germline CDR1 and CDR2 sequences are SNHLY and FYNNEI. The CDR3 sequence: CASTLAGSPLHF. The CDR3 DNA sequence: TGTGCCAGCACCCTGGCCGGCTCACCCCTCCACTTT. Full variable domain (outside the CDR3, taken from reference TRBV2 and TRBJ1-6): EPEVTQTPSHQVTQMGQEVILRCVPISNHLYFYWYRQILGQKVEFLVSFYNNEISEKSEIFDDQFSVERPDGSNFTLKIRSTKLEDSAMYFCASTLAGSPLHFGNGTRLTVT.

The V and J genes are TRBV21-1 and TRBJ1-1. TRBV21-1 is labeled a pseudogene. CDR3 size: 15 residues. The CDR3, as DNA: TGTGCCAGCAGCAAAGACCGGGGCCCCGACACTGAAGCTTTCTTT. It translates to CASSKDRGPDTEAFF.